Below, 18 T cell receptor beta chains from the same sample are listed, as sequenced in a study of blood T cell repertoires in COVID-19. Sequencing was performed with immunoSEQ multiplex PCR; in TCRdb, only in-frame clones are kept and a portion is missing. The sample yields some 180,000 clones, 86% seen once. Sequencing was performed on peripheral blood. These receptors came from a man aged 65 to 85 with active or convalescent COVID-19.

On this clone itself: Germline is not matched at one junction end, which may reflect a read error. This chain uses TRBV5-4 with TRBJ1-1; the match to TRBD1 covers 7 bases. Germline V gene lookup returns CDR1 SGHNT and CDR2 YYREEE (reference sequence). This CDR3 comprises 14 residues. CDR3 bases: TGTGTCAGCAGCATGGGACAGTTGAACACTGAAGCTTTCTTT. Encoded protein: CVSSMGQLNTEAFF. The whole variable domain, filled in from reference TRBV5-4 and TRBJ1-1, reads ETGVTQSPTHLIKTRGQQVTLRCSSQSGHNTVSWYQQALGQGPQFIFQYYREEENGRGNFPPRFSGLQFPNYSSELNVNALELDDSALYLCVSSMGQLNTEAFFGQGTRLTVV.

V usage is TRBV6-5 and J usage is TRBJ2-2, with TRBD2 matching 11 bases. This CDR3 is 15 amino acids long. CDR1 MNHEY and CDR2 SVGAGI come from the germline V gene. V dropped 5 bases and J dropped 4; count of bases not matched to a gene: 3. The CDR3 DNA reads TGTGCCAGCAGTCCTAGCGGGAGGACCACCGGGGAGCTGTTTTTT. Its translation is CASSPSGRTTGELFF.

The V call is TRBV6-6, the J call TRBJ1-6, with D hard to call. V was pared by 4 bases and J by 7 bases, with 14 bases between. This CDR3 spans 15 amino acids. The germline V gene encodes CDR1 MNHNY and CDR2 SVGAGI (reference sequence). CDR3 in amino acids: CASSSRGRRNSPLHF. CDR3 nucleotide sequence: TGTGCCAGCAGTTCTCGCGGAAGGAGAAATTCACCCCTCCACTTT.

This clone appeared once. The V and J genes are TRBV28 and TRBJ2-1, with 8 bases fitting TRBD1. V was clipped by 6 bases and J by 2 bases; unmatched bases: 12. Germline values: CDR1 MDHEN, CDR2 SYDVKM. The CDR3 runs to 17 residues. CDR3 DNA: TGTGCCAGCAGCCCCACGTTTGGGACAGGTACCTACAATGAGCAGTTCTTC. Its protein is CASSPTFGTGTYNEQFF.

The CDR3 coding sequence is TGTGCCAGCAGCATAGGACACCAGGATACGCAGTATTTT. Translating it yields CASSIGHQDTQYF. This rearrangement joins TRBV7-2 to TRBJ2-3; TRBD1 might be the D (5 bases). The ends were cut back, 5 bases at V and 6 bases at J, with 12 bases in the middle. This CDR3 spans 13 amino acids. Germline V lookup: CDR1 SGHTA, CDR2 FQGNSA.

Written as DNA, the CDR3 is TGTGCCAGCAGTTTGGGGGGAAAACTGGGATCTGAAGCTTTCTTT. Its translation: CASSLGGKLGSEAFF. The V and J genes are TRBV28 and TRBJ1-1; perhaps TRBD1 as D (5 bases). Germline V gene data show CDR1 as MDHEN and CDR2 as SYDVKM. CDR3 size: 15 residues. V gave up 3 bases and J gave up 6 bases, with 17 bases separating them.

This clone appeared once. The CDR3 bases are TGTGCCAGCAGCTTAGCCGGGGTGAACACTGAAGCTTTCTTT. Its translation: CASSLAGVNTEAFF. The chain recombines TRBV7-9 with TRBJ1-1; D call uncertain. The length of the CDR3 is 14 residues. Germline-derived CDR1 and CDR2 are SEHNR and FQNEAQ (reference sequence). V lost 0 bases to trimming and J lost 0 bases, with 5 bases between them. The whole variable domain, filled in from reference TRBV7-9 and TRBJ1-1, reads DTGVSQNPRHKITKRGQNVTFRCDPISEHNRLYWYRQTLGQGPEFLTYFQNEAQLEKSRLLSDRFSAERPKGSFSTLEIQRTEQGDSAMYLCASSLAGVNTEAFFGQGTRLTVV.

V and J are TRBV15 and TRBJ1-3, with 7 bases matching TRBD1. Germline V CDR1 and CDR2: LNHNV, YYDKDF (reference sequence). V was clipped by 5 bases and J by 2 bases; unmatched bases: 9. This CDR3 has 16 amino acids. CDR3 sequence reads: CATSDLDRRPGNTIYF. CDR3 nucleotide sequence: TGTGCCACCAGCGACTTGGACAGGCGCCCTGGAAACACCATATATTTT.

Here the CDR3 reads CASSYPDSSYEQYF. CDR3 DNA sequence: TGTGCCAGCAGTTATCCAGACAGCTCCTACGAGCAGTACTTC. The J gene is TRBJ2-7, the V gene TRBV6-2 or TRBV6-3; a weak D match, TRBD1 (5 bases). The V end lost 3 bases, the J end lost 0 bases, and 9 bases lay between the germline ends. Germline lookup yields CDR1 MNHEY and CDR2 SVGEGT. The CDR3 has 14 residues.

V usage is TRBV11-2 and J usage is TRBJ1-1; no clear D gene. This CDR3 comprises 17 residues. Between the trimmed V and J ends, which lost 1 base and 4 bases, there was a span of 19 bases. CDR1 is SGHAT and CDR2 is FQNNGV in the germline V gene. The CDR3 spells CASSLGATHVLSTEAFF. CDR3 sequence (DNA): TGTGCCAGCAGCTTAGGGGCGACACATGTTTTGAGCACTGAAGCTTTCTTT.

The chain employs TRBV15 and TRBJ1-1; D gene unclear. The V end was cut by 6 bases, the J end by 1 base, with 15 bases between. This CDR3 region has 15 residues. Germline CDR1 LNHNV, CDR2 YYDKDF (reference sequence). The CDR3 protein is CATRSLDWANTEAFF. The CDR3 coding sequence is TGTGCCACCAGGAGTTTGGACTGGGCGAACACTGAAGCTTTCTTT. The whole variable domain, remainder taken from reference TRBV15 and TRBJ1-1, is DAMVIQNPRYQVTQFGKPVTLSCSQTLNHNVMYWYQQKSSQAPKLLFHYYDKDFNNEADTPDNFQSRRPNTSFCFLDIRSPGLGDTAMYLCATRSLDWANTEAFFGQGTRLTVV.

This chain links TRBV2 with TRBJ1-1; tentatively, D is TRBD1 (5 bases). Trimming took 6 bases from V and 2 from J, leaving 10 bases between them. The CDR3 covers 13 residues. Germline lookup yields CDR1 SNHLY and CDR2 FYNNEI. CDR3 sequence: CASSHDSNTEAFF. The CDR3 DNA follows: TGTGCCAGCAGCCACGACAGCAACACTGAAGCTTTCTTT.

V is TRBV19 and J is TRBJ1-3; D uncertain. CDR3 size: 15 residues. Trimming shortened V by 4 bases and J by 0 bases, and 10 bases separated the two germline ends. Germline-derived CDR1 and CDR2 are LNHDA and SQIVND (reference sequence). The CDR3 bases are TGTGCCAGTAGTACTCCCGGAGCCTCTGGAAACACCATATATTTT. As protein: CASSTPGASGNTIYF.

The V gene is TRBV7-9, the J gene TRBJ2-7, with TRBD2 identical over 7 bases. The trim removed 2 bases at V and 1 base at J, leaving 5 bases unmatched. The CDR3 extends over 15 amino acids. Germline values: CDR1 SEHNR, CDR2 FQNEAQ (reference sequence). The chain's CDR3 is CASSLSSGQSYEQYF. The CDR3 nucleotides read TGTGCCAGCAGCTTAAGTAGCGGGCAATCCTACGAGCAGTACTTC.

This rearrangement joins TRBV2 to TRBJ1-1, with a possible D match to TRBD1 (5 bases). Germline V gene lookup returns CDR1 SNHLY and CDR2 FYNNEI. The CDR3 contains 13 residues. V was pared by 3 bases and J by 7 bases, with 12 bases between. CDR3 bases: TGTGCCAGCAGTGAGTCGGCAAGGGGTGAAGCTTTCTTT. It is translated as CASSESARGEAFF.

The chain is built from TRBV28 and TRBJ2-7; 8 nucleotides agree with TRBD1. V lost 3 bases, J lost 2 bases, and 9 bases stayed unmatched. The length of the CDR3 is 16 residues. The germline gives CDR1 MDHEN, CDR2 SYDVKM. This chain's CDR3 is CASSFEGRGRPYEQYF. Written as DNA, the CDR3 is TGTGCCAGCAGTTTTGAGGGCAGGGGGCGTCCCTACGAGCAGTACTTC.

The V gene is TRBV28, the J gene TRBJ1-3, with no clear D. The CDR3 sequence is 14 residues long. The V and J ends lost 1 base and 0 bases respectively, with 4 bases between them. Germline V gene data show CDR1 as MDHEN and CDR2 as SYDVKM. CDR3 sequence reads: CASSLYNSGNTIYF. The CDR3 DNA sequence: TGTGCCAGCAGTTTATACAACTCTGGAAACACCATATATTTT.

Here the CDR3 reads CASSPVATNEKLFF. CDR3 DNA: TGCGCCAGCAGCCCAGTCGCAACTAATGAAAAACTGTTTTTT. The V call is TRBV23-1, the J call TRBJ1-4; no definite D call. TRBV23-1 is designated an ORF whose function remains uncertain. The CDR3 is made up of 14 amino acids. Trimming removed 6 bases at V and 0 bases at J, with 8 bases between.